This is a list of T cell receptor beta chains from one sample in a study of blood T cell repertoires in COVID-19. Libraries were prepared by immunoSEQ multiplex PCR; TCRdb keeps only in-frame clonotypes and omits some of them. The sample carries just under 45,000 clones, over 70% recorded once. Sequenced material: peripheral blood. These TCRs come from a woman between 40 and 50 years old with acute or convalescent COVID-19. The CDR3 runs from the conserved cysteine through the conserved F or W. The order of the fields is D gene, V gene, J gene, clone size, CDR3 DNA, CDR3 protein. A D gene is named only where the DNA matches it firmly. Size values are once, few and many counts, or a class for expanded clones, and some rows have none.

NA,TRBV9,TRBJ2-2,NA,TGTGCCAGCAGCGTAGTTCAGGGCAACACCGGGGAGCTGTTTTTT,CASSVVQGNTGELFF
TRBD2,TRBV2,TRBJ2-3,NA,TGTGCCAGCATCGGGACTAGCGGTAGTACGCAGTATTTT,CASIGTSGSTQYF
TRBD1,TRBV3-1/TRBV3-2,TRBJ1-1,NA,TGTGCCAGCAGCCAAAACAGGGGAGCTTGGGGGACTGAAGCTTTCTTT,CASSQNRGAWGTEAFF
NA,TRBV5-1,TRBJ1-6,NA,TGCGCCAGCAGCTTGAGAAGGAGCGGGGGCTCTGATTCACCCCTCCACTTT,CASSLRRSGGSDSPLHF
TRBD1,TRBV6-5,TRBJ1-2,NA,TGTGCCAGCAGTTCGGACAGGGGGGGCCTCGGCTATGGCTACACCTTC,CASSSDRGGLGYGYTF
TRBD2,TRBV29-1,TRBJ2-1,once,TGCAGCGTTCGACTAGCGGGGGGGCCCCATGAGCAGTTCTTC,CSVRLAGGPHEQFF
NA,TRBV6-2/TRBV6-3,TRBJ2-5,NA,TGTGCCAGCAGTCGCCCCCGACACTCCCAAGAGACCCAGTACTTC,CASSRPRHSQETQYF
TRBD1,TRBV7-9,TRBJ1-3,NA,TGTGCCAGCAGCTCGGACAGGGGCTCTGGAAACACCATATATTTT,CASSSDRGSGNTIYF
TRBD2,TRBV5-1,TRBJ2-7,NA,TGCGCCAGCAGCCGCCAAGCGGGACGGGTCTCCTACGAGCAGTACTTC,CASSRQAGRVSYEQYF
NA,TRBV28,TRBJ1-5,NA,TGTGCCATCAGCGGTCCTCGAGGCCAGCCCCAGCATTTT,CAISGPRGQPQHF
NA,TRBV6-1,TRBJ2-5,NA,TGTGCCAGCAGTGAAGCGGAGAAAGAGACCCAGTACTTC,CASSEAEKETQYF
TRBD1,TRBV18,TRBJ1-1,NA,TGTGCCAGCTCACCAGCGACAGGGACGAACACTGAAGCTTTCTTT,CASSPATGTNTEAFF
TRBD1,TRBV28,TRBJ1-2,NA,TGTGCCAGCAGCCTACCGGGGACAGGGACTCTGTATGGCTACACCTTC,CASSLPGTGTLYGYTF
TRBD1,TRBV2,TRBJ2-1,NA,TGTGCCAGCAGATACAGGGGGCGCACCGACAATGAGCAGTTCTTC,CASRYRGRTDNEQFF
TRBD1,TRBV7-8,TRBJ1-5,NA,TGTGCCAGCAGCTTAGAAACAGGGGGCCCGAGGCAGCCCCAGCATTTT,CASSLETGGPRQPQHF
NA,TRBV7-3,TRBJ2-5,NA,TGTGCCAGCAGCTCCTCGGCGGGAAAACAAGAGACCCAGTACTTC,CASSSSAGKQETQYF
NA,TRBV29-1,TRBJ1-3,NA,TGCAGCGTTGAAGAGGGCGCGGGGAGTGGAAACACCATATATTTT,CSVEEGAGSGNTIYF
NA,TRBV7-2,TRBJ2-2,NA,TGTGCCAGCAGCTTTCGCCCGACTAGGGGATTGAACACCGGGGAGCTGTTTTTT,CASSFRPTRGLNTGELFF
NA,TRBV30,TRBJ2-1,NA,TGTGCCTGGACCGTCCCAGACCGTCGTGAGGTTGAGCAGTTCTTC,CAWTVPDRREVEQFF
TRBD2,TRBV25-1,TRBJ2-2,NA,TGTGCCAGCAGTGAAGCGGGAGCGCGGACCGGGGAGCTGTTTTTT,CASSEAGARTGELFF
NA,TRBV5-1,TRBJ1-6,NA,TGCGCCAGCAGCTGGGAGGGGGATTCGGATTCACCCCTCCACTTT,CASSWEGDSDSPLHF
NA,TRBV7-3,TRBJ1-1,NA,TGTGCCAGCAGCTCCCTCGGAGGGGCCACTGAAGCTTTCTTT,CASSSLGGATEAFF
TRBD2,TRBV4-2,TRBJ2-3,NA,TGTGCCAGCAGCCAAGGCTTGGGGCTAGCGGGAGGCCCCCGGAATACGCAGTATTTT,CASSQGLGLAGGPRNTQYF
NA,TRBV7-9,TRBJ1-2,NA,TGTGCCAGCAGCTTATGGCGGCCGCTCGATAACTATGGCTACACCTTC,CASSLWRPLDNYGYTF